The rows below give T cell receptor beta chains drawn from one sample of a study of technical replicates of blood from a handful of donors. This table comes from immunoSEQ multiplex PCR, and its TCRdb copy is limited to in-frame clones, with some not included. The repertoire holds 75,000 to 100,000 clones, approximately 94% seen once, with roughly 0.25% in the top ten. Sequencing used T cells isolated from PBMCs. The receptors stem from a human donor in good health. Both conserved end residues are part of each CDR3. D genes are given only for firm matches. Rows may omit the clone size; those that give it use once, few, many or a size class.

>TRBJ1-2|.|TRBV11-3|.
TGTGCCAGCAGCGCAACAACCTATGGCTACACCTTC
CASSATTYGYTF
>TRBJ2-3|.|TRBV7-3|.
TGTGCCAGCAGCTTAGGGCCCAGCACAGATACGCAGTATTTT
CASSLGPSTDTQYF
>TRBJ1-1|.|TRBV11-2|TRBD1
TGTGCCAGCAGCTCCCGGACAGGGTCGGCCACTGAAGCTTTCTTT
CASSSRTGSATEAFF
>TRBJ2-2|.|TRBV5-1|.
TGCGCCAGTACCCTCGGGAGACAGCCTAACACCGGGGAGCTGTTTTTT
CASTLGRQPNTGELFF
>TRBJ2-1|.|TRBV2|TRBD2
TGTGCCAGCAGCCTACCACCGGTGGTCCTAGCGGGAAAGGAGAATGAGCAGTTCTTC
CASSLPPVVLAGKENEQFF
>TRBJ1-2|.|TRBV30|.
TGTGCCTGGAGTGTACAGACAGGAGGTAACGGCTACACCTTC
CAWSVQTGGNGYTF
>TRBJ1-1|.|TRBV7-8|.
TGTGCCAGCAGCTTAGGGTGGCAGAACACTGAAGCTTTCTTT
CASSLGWQNTEAFF
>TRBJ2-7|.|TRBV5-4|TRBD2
TGTGCCAGCAGCCAGACTAGCGGGAGCTCCTACGAGCAGTACTTC
CASSQTSGSSYEQYF
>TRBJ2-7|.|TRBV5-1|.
TGCGCCAGCAGCCACGGACAGAACTACGAGCAGTACTTC
CASSHGQNYEQYF
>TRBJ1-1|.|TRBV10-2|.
TGCGCCAGCAGTACTGATCTATTGCGGGCTTTCTTT
CASSTDLLRAFF
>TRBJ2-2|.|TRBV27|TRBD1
TGTGCCAGCAGACCCCAGGGGGCGTACACCGGGGAGCTGTTTTTT
CASRPQGAYTGELFF
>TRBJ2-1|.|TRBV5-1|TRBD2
TGCGCCAGCAGTTACACTAGCGGGGGGGCGAGTGAGCAGTTCTTC
CASSYTSGGASEQFF
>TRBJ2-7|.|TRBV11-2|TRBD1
TGTGCCAGCAGCACCCTACGGGGACAGGGGGCCTACGAGCAGTACTTC
CASSTLRGQGAYEQYF
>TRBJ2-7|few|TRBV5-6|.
TGTGCCAGCAGCTTGACAGGTTTCTACGAGCAGTACTTC
CASSLTGFYEQYF
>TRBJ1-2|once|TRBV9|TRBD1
TGTGCCAGCGGCCAGACAGGGAACCCCTATGGCTACACCTTC
CASGQTGNPYGYTF
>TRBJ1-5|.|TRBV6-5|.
TGTGCCAGCTGCGCCCGACAGCCCTATCAGCCCCAGCATTTT
CASCARQPYQPQHF
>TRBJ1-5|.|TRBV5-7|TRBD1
TGTGCCAGCAGCTTTCCAGGGGGCGATCAGCATTTT
CASSFPGGDQHF
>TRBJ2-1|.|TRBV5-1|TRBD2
TGCGCCAGCAGCTCCGAGCGGGGGCATGAGCAGTTCTTC
CASSSERGHEQFF
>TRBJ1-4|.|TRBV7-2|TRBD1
TGTGCCAGCAGCTTCGGGACAGGGGGTGAAAAACTGTTTTTT
CASSFGTGGEKLFF
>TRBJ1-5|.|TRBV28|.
TGTGCCAGCAGTTTAGACAGCCCAAGCAATCAGCCCCAGCATTTT
CASSLDSPSNQPQHF
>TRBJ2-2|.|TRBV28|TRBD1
TGTGCCAGCGACGCCGGGACAGGGTACACCGGGGAGCTGTTTTTT
CASDAGTGYTGELFF
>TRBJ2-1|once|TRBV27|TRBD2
TGTGCCAGCAGTTCATCGGCGACTAGCGGGAGAAACTACAATGAGCAGTTCTTC
CASSSSATSGRNYNEQFF
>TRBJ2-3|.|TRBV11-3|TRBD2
TGTGCCAGCAGCCCTAGGACTAGCGGGATCACAGATACGCAGTATTTT
CASSPRTSGITDTQYF
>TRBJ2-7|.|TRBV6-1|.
TGTGCCAGCAGTGACCCCGACAGGAAATCCTTTTCCGCCTACGAGCAGTACTTC
CASSDPDRKSFSAYEQYF
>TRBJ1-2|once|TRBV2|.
TGTGCCAGCATAATGAGTTTAGGGAGCTATGGCTACACCTTC
CASIMSLGSYGYTF
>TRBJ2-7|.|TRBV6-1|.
TGTGCCAGCAGTGAAGGTCCGGTCTACGAGCAGTACTTC
CASSEGPVYEQYF
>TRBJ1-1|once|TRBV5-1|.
TGCGCCAGCAGCGGCGGGACTCCTTTTAGTGGTGAAGCTTTCTTT
CASSGGTPFSGEAFF
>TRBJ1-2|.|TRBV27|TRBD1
TGTGCCAGCAGTTTAGAGACAGGGGGTAACTATGGCTACACCTTC
CASSLETGGNYGYTF
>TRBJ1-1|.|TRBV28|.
TGTGCCAGCAGTGTTTATTCCTCGGGACATAACACTGAAGCTTTCTTT
CASSVYSSGHNTEAFF
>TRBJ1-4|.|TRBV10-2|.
TGCGCCAGCGGGCAGGGGCCCAAACTGTTTTTT
CASGQGPKLFF
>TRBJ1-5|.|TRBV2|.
TGTGCCAGCACGTGGACCGGGGGAATCCAGCCCCAGCATTTT
CASTWTGGIQPQHF
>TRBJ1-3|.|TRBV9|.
TGTGCCAGCAGCCCACGACAGTCCTCTGGAAACACCATATATTTT
CASSPRQSSGNTIYF
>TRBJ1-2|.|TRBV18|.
TGTGCCAGCTCACCAGTGAAGGAGACCGCCGGGGGGGCCTATGGCGGCTACACCTTC
CASSPVKETAGGAYGGYTF
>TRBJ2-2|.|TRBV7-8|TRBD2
TGTGCCAGCAGCTTAGCTGCAGCGGGAGAGCCCGGGGAGCTGTTTTTT
CASSLAAAGEPGELFF
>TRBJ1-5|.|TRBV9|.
TGTGCCAGCAGCAACCACAGGGCGGATCAGCCCCAGCATTTT
CASSNHRADQPQHF
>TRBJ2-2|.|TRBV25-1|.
TGTGCCAGCAGTTCCCCAGGGAACACCGGGGAGCTGTTTTTT
CASSSPGNTGELFF
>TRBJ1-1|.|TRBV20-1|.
TGCAGTGCTAGACCCACGGCGCGGGCTTTCTTT
CSARPTARAFF
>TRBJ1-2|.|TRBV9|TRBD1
TGTGCCAGCAGCGTAGCTGAGGGGGCCTATGGCTACACCTTC
CASSVAEGAYGYTF
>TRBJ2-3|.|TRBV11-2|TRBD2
TGTGCCAGCAGCTCCCGGACTAGGGTCCCCACAGATACGCAGTATTTT
CASSSRTRVPTDTQYF
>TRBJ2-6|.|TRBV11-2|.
TGTGCCAGCAGCGGCGTGAGGGTCGGGGCCAACGTCCTGACTTTC
CASSGVRVGANVLTF
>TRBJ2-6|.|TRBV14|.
TGTGCCAGCAGCCAAGGGCACCCTGTGGCCAACGTCCTGACTTTC
CASSQGHPVANVLTF
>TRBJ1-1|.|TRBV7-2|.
TGTGCCAGCAGTTTAAAAGACAGCGCGAACACTGAAGCTTTCTTT
CASSLKDSANTEAFF
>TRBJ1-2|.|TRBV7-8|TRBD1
TGTGCCAGCAGCAGAAACAGGGGCGCGGGTAACTATGGCTACACCTTC
CASSRNRGAGNYGYTF
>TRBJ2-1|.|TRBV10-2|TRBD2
TGCGCCAGCAGTGTCCTAGCGGGAGCCAATGAGCAGTTCTTC
CASSVLAGANEQFF
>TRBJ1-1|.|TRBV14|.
TGTGCCAGCAGCCCCGGGAGGGTAGGTAGTTCTGAAGCTTTCTTT
CASSPGRVGSSEAFF
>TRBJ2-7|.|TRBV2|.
TGTGCCAGCAGTGCCGGGACTTCTACCCCGGAGCAGTACTTC
CASSAGTSTPEQYF
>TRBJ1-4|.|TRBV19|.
TGTGCCAGTAGTTTGGGTCCCGGGGGTGAAAAACTGTTTTTT
CASSLGPGGEKLFF